This T cell receptor beta chain emerged from a study of monozygotic twins with inflammatory bowel disease. TCRdb reworked the 5' RACE reads into one entry per CDR3 protein, no DNA. Here the sample table reports around 230,000 distinct CDR3 sequences. Germline V gives CDR1 SEHNR, CDR2 FQNEAQ (reference sequence). The CDR3 extends over 16 amino acids. Whole blood supplied total RNA, and T cells were not sorted. This TCR was sampled from a human donor with ulcerative colitis or Crohn's disease, or a healthy co-twin of an affected twin (not recorded which). This chain links TRBV7-9 with TRBJ2-3; the D call from TCRdb, TRBD1, cannot be confirmed without DNA. Sequenced material: blood. The CDR3 sequence is CASSSGWGQSTDTQYF.